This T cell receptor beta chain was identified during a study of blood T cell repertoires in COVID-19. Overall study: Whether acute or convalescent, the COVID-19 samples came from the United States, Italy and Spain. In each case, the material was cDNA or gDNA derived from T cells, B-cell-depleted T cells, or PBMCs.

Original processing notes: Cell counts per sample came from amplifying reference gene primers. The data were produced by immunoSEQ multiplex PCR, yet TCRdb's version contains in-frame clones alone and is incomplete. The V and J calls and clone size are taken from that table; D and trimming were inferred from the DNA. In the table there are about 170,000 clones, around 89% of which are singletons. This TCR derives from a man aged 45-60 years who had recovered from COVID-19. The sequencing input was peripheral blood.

The CDR3 loop reads CASSLANPGTDTQYF. The DNA for the CDR3 is TGTGCCAGCAGTTTAGCTAACCCGGGCACAGATACGCAGTATTTT. V usage is TRBV27 and J usage is TRBJ2-3, with unresolved D. CDR1 MNHEY and CDR2 SMNVEV come from the germline V gene (reference sequence). With 2 bases removed from V and 1 base from J, the gap between germline ends came to 10 bases. The CDR3 runs to 15 residues.